This T cell receptor (beta chain) was found in a study of blood T cell repertoires in COVID-19 (dated by TCRdb to 2019 to 2021). Study-wide context: The collaborator samples originated in the United States, Italy and Spain and spanned the acute and convalescent phases of COVID-19. The prospective study material was composed of cDNA or gDNA derived from T cells, B-cell-depleted T cells, or PBMCs. Subjects who had been exposed to COVID-19, were actively infected with it, or had recovered from it provided the deeply sampled blood TCRbeta repertoires that made up the dataset. The repertoires were released in a freely available public database meant as a resource for research on the immune response to SARS-CoV-2. Samples came from the ongoing ImmuneRACE study (first 160 participants) plus 1,254 subjects from 6 global collaborators. The sample metadata nearly always contained a de-identified subject ID, COVID-19 status, age in years and sex. Where available, HLA class I and class II types were taken from metadata supplied by the sample provider and were not determined by assay-based typing. Overall results and qualifications from the work: Clinical and demographic metadata were provided uncurated, with the amount varying by source and participant.

TCRbeta CDR3 regions were amplified from genomic DNA by means of the immunoSEQ Assay, a bias-controlled multiplex PCR. Per the authors' processing: Within the assay, amplification of reference gene primers was used to estimate how many nucleated cells each sample contained. Sequence reads were collapsed and filtered to measure the absolute abundance of every unique TCRbeta CDR3 rearrangement. For each sample, productive Simpson clonality was calculated as the square root of Simpson's diversity index across productive rearrangements. Drawn from immuneACCESS, this table holds only the in-frame rearrangements with V and J called that TCRdb kept. Clones are partly lost; checked studies trace under half to an unresolved V gene and leave the rest unexplained. V and J calls and clone size are as listed in that table; D and trimming were resolved from the DNA. The sample profile shows about 190,000 clones; about 86% of them were found once. The biggest ten clones account for about an eighth of the sample.

Whole blood was collected in K2EDTA tubes by collaborating institutions according to the institutions' own protocols. For TCRbeta analysis, collaborators shipped samples as frozen whole blood, isolated PBMCs, or DNA extracted from either of those sample types. CDR1 and CDR2, looked up from the germline V gene, are SGDLS and YYNGEE. Relative to germline, V is 6 bases shorter and J is 2 bases shorter, with 17 bases between their ends. The CDR3, cysteine through phenylalanine, is 15 amino acids long. The entry retains the CDR3 DNA only, 45 bases that are in frame from base 1. Comments on this clone: The antigen this receptor binds is unknown. The input lacks base qualities; no much larger clone sits a single base away.

What was sequenced was peripheral blood. The V and J genes are TRBV9 and TRBJ1-2; TRBD1 is possibly the D segment (5 matching bases). The sequence came from a man between 25 and 39 years old with active or convalescent COVID-19. CDR3 loop: CASMGRQGGNYGYTF. The base sequence is TGTGCCAGCATGGGTCGGCAGGGTGGCAACTATGGCTACACCTTC.